The 6 T cell receptor beta chains listed next were all sequenced from one sample in a study of cytomegalovirus exposure and HLA in healthy donors. PCR involved 60 Vbeta and 13 Jbeta primers. Profiling relied on immunoSEQ multiplex PCR, and the TCRdb table lists in-frame clones only, not all of them. The table gives more than 70,000 clones; the top ten clones make up approximately 1.5% of it. The specimen was PBMCs. The receptors were sampled from a woman aged 60 to 75 in good health and CMV-seronegative.

The V and J genes are TRBV7-6 and TRBJ2-1; 12 bases agree with TRBD2. Germline V gene data show CDR1 as SGHVS and CDR2 as FNYEAQ. V trimming: 5 bases; J trimming: 7 bases; junction bases outside the gene matches: 18. The CDR3 is made up of 19 amino acids. DNA of the CDR3: TGTGCCAGCAGCCCACTCTCCCTACTAGCGGGAGGAAGATATAATGAGCAGTTCTTC. It codes for CASSPLSLLAGGRYNEQFF.

The gene calls are TRBV7-9 and TRBJ2-5, with D unresolved. V lost 3 bases, J lost 5 bases, and 4 bases lay in between. This CDR3 is 11 amino acids long. CDR1 SEHNR and CDR2 FQNEAQ come from the germline V gene (reference sequence). The CDR3 region has the DNA TGTGCCAGCAGCTTGTCGGAGACCCAGTACTTC. This translates into CASSLSETQYF.

The V call is TRBV29-1, the J call TRBJ2-1, with 13 positions matching TRBD2. The J segment lost 6 bases and the V segment lost 6 bases, leaving 5 bases of the junction unmatched. This CDR3 region has 14 residues. The germline CDR1 and CDR2 sequences are SQVTM and ANQGSEA. CDR3 in amino acids: CSVRTSGRGNEQFF. The CDR3 region has the DNA TGCAGCGTACGGACTAGCGGGAGAGGCAATGAGCAGTTCTTC.

Worth noting for this clone: This sample also contains other DNA sequences that code for the same CDR3. The rearrangement joins TRBV10-1 to TRBJ1-1; 7 bases fit TRBD1. The length of the CDR3 is 13 residues. Trimming at V came to 8 bases and at J to 1 base, leaving 4 bases not matched to a gene. Germline CDR1 reads WNHNN; CDR2 reads SYGVQD (reference sequence). The CDR3 DNA follows: TGCGCCAGCGGGGACAGTGCGAACACTGAAGCTTTCTTT. Residues: CASGDSANTEAFF.

The chain uses TRBV11-3 and TRBJ2-3, with 7 bases that match TRBD2. CDR1 SGHNT and CDR2 YENEEA come from the germline V gene. Trimming at V came to 1 base and at J to 3 bases, leaving 4 bases not matched to a gene. The CDR3 totals 15 residues. The CDR3 protein is CASSLGGSDTDTQYF. CDR3 in DNA: TGTGCCAGCAGCTTAGGCGGGAGTGATACAGATACGCAGTATTTT.

The rearrangement links TRBV4-3 to TRBJ2-5; TRBD2 matches at 7 bases. V lost 4 bases, J lost 2 bases, and 4 bases stayed unmatched. Looked up from germline, CDR1 is LGHNA and CDR2 is YSLEER. This CDR3 comprises 14 residues. CDR3 nucleotide sequence: TGCGCCAGCAGCCCCGGGACTACGCAAGAGACCCAGTACTTC. Translating gives CASSPGTTQETQYF.